This T cell receptor beta chain was documented in a study of CD8+ T cells in alopecia areata. Background on the study: Treatment of the treated patients consisted of oral tofacitinib, 5 to 10 mg twice daily.

Points on this clone: As yet, its antigen is unknown.

Study-level points and caveats: Lesional tissue from the scalp (especially in alopecia totalis/universalis) showed higher clonality than normal scalp.

Alopecia areata patients had lesional scalp punch biopsies and peripheral blood taken from them. RNA extraction was followed by reverse transcription into cDNA, which acted as the sequencing template. Sequencing was performed with immunoSEQ multiplex PCR; in TCRdb, only in-frame clones are kept and a portion is missing. The sample consists of 110,000 to 150,000 clones, about 60% of them appearing once. The V segment lost 4 bases and the J segment 8 bases; nucleotides outside the gene matches: 9. Germline loops: CDR1 SGHNT, CDR2 YYREEE (reference sequence). The CDR3 runs 14 residues. The sample was CD4+ T cells sorted from blood, taken at week 0. This clonotype originated in a human donor with alopecia areata. The gene calls are TRBV5-4 and TRBJ1-2; TRBD1 matches 9 bases. The CDR3 spells CASSGGQGLAGYTF. For the CDR3, the DNA is TGTGCCAGCAGCGGCGGACAGGGGCTTGCCGGCTACACCTTC.